The rows below give T cell receptor beta chains drawn from one sample of a study of vaccination effects on CD4 cells after COVID-19. TCRdb's copy holds only in-frame clones and misses some; the assay was immunoSEQ multiplex PCR. The repertoire holds approximately 31,000 clones, about two thirds seen once, with approximately 3.9% in the top ten. These receptors have no identified antigens. The source material was CD4+ T cells from PBMCs cultured without peptide, sampled before COVID-19 vaccination. The receptor set was obtained from a human donor who received a COVID-19 vaccine. CDR3s include the opening cysteine and the closing phenylalanine or tryptophan. The D gene is left open where the match is weak. Some rows mark clone size as missing; the rest say once, few, many or name a class of expanded clone.

D,V,size,J,CDR3,DNA
.,TRBV5-1,.,TRBJ1-2,CASSLPGHGGGYTF,TGCGCCAGCAGCTTGCCAGGCCACGGTGGTGGCTACACCTTC
.,TRBV6-5,.,TRBJ2-2,CASSWGSNTGELFF,TGTGCCAGCAGTTGGGGATCGAACACCGGGGAGCTGTTTTTT
TRBD1,TRBV5-6,.,TRBJ1-1,CASSTDRGRGHTEAFF,TGTGCCAGCAGCACGGACAGGGGGCGCGGTCACACTGAAGCTTTCTTT
.,TRBV6-1,.,TRBJ1-6,CASSEDGGRNSPLHF,TGTGCCAGCAGTGAAGATGGGGGAAGGAATTCACCCCTCCACTTT
TRBD2,TRBV5-1,.,TRBJ2-2,CASSFLAGDNTGELFF,TGCGCCAGCAGCTTTTTAGCGGGAGATAACACCGGGGAGCTGTTTTTT
.,TRBV11-3,.,TRBJ2-3,CASSLVYTDTQYF,TGTGCCAGCAGCTTAGTTTACACAGATACGCAGTATTTT
.,TRBV5-1,.,TRBJ2-6,CASASVNSGANVLTF,TGCGCCAGTGCTAGCGTAAACTCTGGGGCCAACGTCCTGACTTTC
TRBD1,TRBV7-9,.,TRBJ1-4,CASSADRGGGKLFF,TGTGCCAGCAGCGCGGACAGGGGTGGGGGAAAACTGTTTTTT
.,TRBV5-1,.,TRBJ2-2,CASSLAPPGSGTGELFF,TGCGCCAGCAGCTTGGCCCCCCCCGGGAGTGGCACCGGGGAGCTGTTTTTT
TRBD1,TRBV27,medium-sized,TRBJ1-5,CASSLSTGGNQPQHF,TGTGCCAGCAGTTTATCGACAGGGGGTAATCAGCCCCAGCATTTT
.,TRBV27,.,TRBJ1-4,CASSLSRANEKLFF,TGTGCCAGCAGTTTATCGAGGGCAAATGAAAAACTGTTTTTT
TRBD2,TRBV2,.,TRBJ2-3,CASSGLAGSTDTQYF,TGTGCCAGCAGTGGACTAGCGGGAAGCACAGATACGCAGTATTTT
TRBD2,TRBV3-1/TRBV3-2,few,TRBJ2-5,CASSQGLAGEGETQYF,TGTGCCAGCAGCCAAGGACTAGCGGGGGAGGGGGAGACCCAGTACTTC
.,TRBV5-1,.,TRBJ2-6,CASSLEGGTGANVLTF,TGCGCCAGCAGCTTGGAAGGGGGAACTGGGGCCAACGTCCTGACTTTC
.,TRBV3-1/TRBV3-2,.,TRBJ2-7,CASSQDWVRSEQYF,TGTGCCAGCAGCCAAGATTGGGTCCGCTCCGAGCAGTACTTC
.,TRBV2,.,TRBJ2-2,CASSRDYTGELFF,TGTGCCAGCAGCCGGGACTACACCGGGGAGCTGTTTTTT
.,TRBV10-3,.,TRBJ1-1,CAISDPGDGTEAFF,TGTGCCATCAGTGACCCAGGGGATGGGACTGAAGCTTTCTTT
.,TRBV10-3,.,TRBJ1-5,CAISDSNQPQHF,TGTGCCATCAGTGACAGCAATCAGCCCCAGCATTTT
.,TRBV30,few,TRBJ1-2,CAWSDRRVNYGYTF,TGTGCCTGGAGCGACAGAAGGGTAAACTATGGCTACACCTTC
.,TRBV5-5,.,TRBJ2-7,CASRMDKDYEQYF,TGTGCCAGCAGAATGGACAAAGACTACGAGCAGTACTTC
.,TRBV4-1,few,TRBJ1-1,CASSQEANTEAFF,TGCGCCAGCAGCCAAGAGGCGAACACTGAAGCTTTCTTT
.,TRBV10-1,few,TRBJ2-3,CASSVGGGGTDTQYF,TGCGCCAGCAGTGTAGGGGGGGGAGGCACAGATACGCAGTATTTT
.,TRBV7-9,few,TRBJ2-3,CASRKSLAREADTQYF,TGTGCCAGCAGGAAATCCCTCGCGAGGGAAGCAGATACGCAGTATTTT
TRBD1,TRBV7-9,.,TRBJ1-1,CASSFQGGTEAFF,TGTGCCAGCAGCTTCCAGGGGGGAACTGAAGCTTTCTTT
.,TRBV4-1,.,TRBJ1-2,CASSQVVGFSGGYTF,TGCGCCAGCAGCCAAGTGGTTGGGTTTTCGGGGGGCTACACCTTC
TRBD1,TRBV5-5,.,TRBJ1-2,CASSPYPGQGSLIGYTF,TGTGCCAGCAGCCCCTACCCCGGACAGGGTAGCCTGATAGGCTACACCTTC
.,TRBV15,.,TRBJ1-1,CATSKELRREVLAFF,TGTGCCACCAGCAAAGAATTGCGAAGGGAGGTCTTAGCTTTCTTT
.,TRBV6-5,.,TRBJ2-7,CASSYSAGPYEQYF,TGTGCCAGCAGTTACTCGGCAGGCCCCTACGAGCAGTACTTC
.,TRBV24-1,.,TRBJ2-2,CATSERRGGNTGELFF,TGTGCCACCAGTGAGAGGAGGGGGGGGAACACCGGGGAGCTGTTTTTT
.,TRBV5-8,.,TRBJ2-2,CASSLAMGSGWATGELFF,TGTGCCAGCAGCTTGGCCATGGGGTCAGGGTGGGCCACCGGGGAGCTGTTTTTT
.,TRBV7-9,.,TRBJ1-1,CASPSGTEAFF,TGTGCCAGCCCCTCAGGGACTGAAGCTTTCTTT
TRBD1,TRBV18,.,TRBJ1-6,CASSQGQVDNSPLHF,TGTGCCAGCTCACAAGGACAGGTCGATAATTCACCCCTCCACTTT
.,TRBV9,.,TRBJ2-4,CASSVGDGKNIQYF,TGTGCCAGCAGCGTAGGGGACGGGAAAAACATTCAGTACTTC
.,TRBV27,.,TRBJ1-6,CASSLLPPSGRESPLHF,TGTGCCAGCAGTCTCCTTCCCCCCTCGGGACGAGAATCACCCCTCCACTTT
.,TRBV19,.,TRBJ1-3,CASSMSAGEFTIYF,TGTGCCAGTAGTATGTCGGCGGGGGAGTTCACCATATATTTT
.,TRBV10-3,.,TRBJ2-3,CAISKVEYGTDTQYF,TGTGCCATCAGTAAAGTAGAGTATGGAACAGATACGCAGTATTTT
.,TRBV6-5,.,TRBJ1-4,CASSSYRVTNEKLFF,TGTGCCAGCAGTTCTTACAGGGTAACTAATGAAAAACTGTTTTTT
.,TRBV7-9,few,TRBJ2-2,CASSFGRASDTGELFF,TGTGCCAGCAGCTTCGGTAGGGCGTCTGACACCGGGGAGCTGTTTTTT
TRBD1,TRBV27,.,TRBJ2-7,CASRHEEGQGEIEQYF,TGTGCCAGCAGACACGAGGAAGGACAGGGGGAGATCGAGCAGTACTTC
.,TRBV5-1,.,TRBJ2-5,CASSDRDGGTQYF,TGCGCCAGCAGCGATCGGGACGGTGGGACCCAGTACTTC
.,TRBV3-1/TRBV3-2,.,TRBJ2-7,CASSRKNRVREQYF,TGTGCCAGCTCACGCAAAAACAGGGTCCGCGAGCAGTACTTC